The rows below give T cell receptor beta chains drawn from one sample of a study of blood T cell repertoires in COVID-19. Some clones are missing from TCRdb's copy, which holds only in-frame ones; the method was immunoSEQ multiplex PCR. Here the sample spans 250,000 to 350,000 clones, around 89% being singletons. The sequenced material came from PBMCs or T cells enriched from blood (not recorded which). These receptors were taken from a woman younger than 35 who had recovered from COVID-19. Both conserved end residues are part of each CDR3. D genes are given only for firm matches. Some rows have no size entry. The others give once, few or many, or a class for an expanded clone.

v_gene	d_gene	abundance	j_gene	CDR3nt	CDR3aa
TRBV5-6	.	.	TRBJ2-7	TGTGCCAGGGTGGGGCTATCCTACGAGCAGTACTTC	CARVGLSYEQYF
TRBV11-1	.	.	TRBJ1-1	TGTGCCAGCAGCCTAATCACTGAAGCTTTCTTT	CASSLITEAFF
TRBV20-1	.	.	TRBJ1-2	TGCAGTGCTAGTTGGGGGGGCTATGGCTACACCTTC	CSASWGGYGYTF
TRBV2	TRBD1	.	TRBJ1-4	TGTGCCAGCAGCCGGGACAGGGGGCGCGATGAAAAACTGTTTTTT	CASSRDRGRDEKLFF
TRBV18	TRBD1	.	TRBJ1-3	TGTGCCAGCTCACCAGACAGGGGACGAACGGACACCATATATTTT	CASSPDRGRTDTIYF
TRBV5-4	.	.	TRBJ2-5	TGTGCCAGCACCTCGTCGGGGACACAGGAGACCCAGTACTTC	CASTSSGTQETQYF
TRBV5-1	.	.	TRBJ2-6	TGCGCCAGCAGGATCGGGTCTGGGGCCAACGTCCTGACTTTC	CASRIGSGANVLTF
TRBV7-8	TRBD1	.	TRBJ1-5	TGTGCCAGCAGCACCGGGACAGTGAACAATCAGCCCCAGCATTTT	CASSTGTVNNQPQHF
TRBV18	TRBD1	.	TRBJ1-2	TGTGCCAGCTCAGACAGGGGAGACTATGGCTACACCTTC	CASSDRGDYGYTF
TRBV27	.	.	TRBJ2-7	TGTGCCAGCAGTTTGTCCTTCTACGAGCAGTACTTC	CASSLSFYEQYF
TRBV27	.	.	TRBJ1-6	TGTGCCAGCAGTTTAAAGGGGTCCCTCTATAATTCACCCCTCCACTTT	CASSLKGSLYNSPLHF
TRBV2	TRBD2	.	TRBJ2-5	TGTGCCAGCAGTGTGCTAGCGGGCCAAGAGACCCAGTACTTC	CASSVLAGQETQYF
TRBV2	TRBD1	.	TRBJ1-6	TGTGCCAGCCGACAGGGAGTCAATTCACCCCTCCACTTT	CASRQGVNSPLHF
TRBV3-1/TRBV3-2	.	.	TRBJ2-3	TGTGCCAGCAGCCAAGAGGGGACACCCATGGACCCCACAGATACGCAGTATTTT	CASSQEGTPMDPTDTQYF
TRBV7-3	.	.	TRBJ1-1	TGTGCCAGCAGCCTTACAGGGAACACTGAAGCTTTCTTT	CASSLTGNTEAFF
TRBV5-5	TRBD2	once	TRBJ2-5	TGTGCCACGGCAGGCCCCCTGGGGCTAGCGGGGAGGGAGACCCAGTACTTC	CATAGPLGLAGRETQYF
TRBV10-3	TRBD1	.	TRBJ1-3	TGTGCCATCAGAGGACAGGGGGACTCTGGAAACACCATATATTTT	CAIRGQGDSGNTIYF
TRBV5-5	TRBD1	once	TRBJ1-2	TGTGCCAGCAGCCCGGGACAGGGGGAAGGCTATGGCTACACCTTC	CASSPGQGEGYGYTF
TRBV15	.	.	TRBJ1-4	TGTGCCACCAGCAGAGATGGAAGGGTAGACAGTGAAAAACTGTTTTTT	CATSRDGRVDSEKLFF
TRBV5-1	TRBD1	.	TRBJ1-1	TGCGCCAGCAGCGAGGGACAGGGGGGCAGTGAAGCTTTCTTT	CASSEGQGGSEAFF
TRBV18	.	.	TRBJ1-5	TGTGCCAGCTCACCAGGGGGGTCCAATCAGCCCCAGCATTTT	CASSPGGSNQPQHF
TRBV2	.	.	TRBJ1-2	TGTGCCAGCAGTGGACAGAACTATGGCTACACCTTC	CASSGQNYGYTF
TRBV13	.	.	TRBJ2-7	TGTGCCAGCAGCCTGACAAATGGGGAGCAGTACTTC	CASSLTNGEQYF
TRBV5-1	TRBD2	.	TRBJ2-7	TGCGCCAGCAGCCCGGCGACTAGCGGCCCATACGAGCAGTACTTC	CASSPATSGPYEQYF
TRBV13	.	.	TRBJ2-7	TGTGCCAGCAGCCCACCCGCCGGACTAAAATACGAGCAGTACTTC	CASSPPAGLKYEQYF
TRBV29-1	.	.	TRBJ1-2	TGCAGCGTTGACGGGGATGTCCCCAGTCTCTCGGACAACTATGGCTACACCTTC	CSVDGDVPSLSDNYGYTF
TRBV7-2	TRBD2	.	TRBJ2-1	TGTGCCAGCAGCTCCCCCGGGGGGGCGGGCAATGAGCAGTTCTTC	CASSSPGGAGNEQFF
TRBV2	.	.	TRBJ1-4	TGTGCCAGCAGTGAAGGTCGGGGAGGAGAAAAACTGTTTTTT	CASSEGRGGEKLFF
TRBV7-3	TRBD1	once	TRBJ1-5	TGTGCCAGCAGCTTAACTGTCTCCCGGACAGGTCAAGGGCAGCCCCAGCATTTT	CASSLTVSRTGQGQPQHF
TRBV15	TRBD1	.	TRBJ2-3	TGTGCCACCAGCGCATGGGGACAGGGGGGAAATACGCAGTATTTT	CATSAWGQGGNTQYF
TRBV3-1/TRBV3-2	TRBD1	.	TRBJ2-7	TGTGCCAGCAGCCAAGAGTTGGGACAGCACTACGAGCAGTACTTC	CASSQELGQHYEQYF
TRBV19	TRBD1	few	TRBJ2-7	TGTGCCAGTAGTATAGGGACAGGGAACTACGAGCAGTACTTC	CASSIGTGNYEQYF
TRBV11-3	TRBD1	.	TRBJ2-1	TGTGCCAGCAGCTTAGGTCAGGGACAGGGGTTCAATGAGCAGTTCTTC	CASSLGQGQGFNEQFF
TRBV6-5	TRBD1	.	TRBJ1-2	TGTGCCAGCAGTCCCGGGACAGGGTTCGGCTATGGCTACACCTTC	CASSPGTGFGYGYTF
TRBV6-5	TRBD1	.	TRBJ2-7	TGTGCTACCACCGGGACAGGGATATACGAGCAGTACTTC	CATTGTGIYEQYF
TRBV6-5	TRBD1	.	TRBJ2-5	TGTGCCATCTCTGACAGGGGCGCACAGACCCAGTACTTC	CAISDRGAQTQYF
TRBV6-5	TRBD2	.	TRBJ2-7	TGTGCCAGCAGTTACCAGGGAGGGAGCGACTACGAGCAGTACTTC	CASSYQGGSDYEQYF
TRBV19	.	.	TRBJ2-1	TGTGCCAGTAGTATTCGCAGGGGCGCGGGCAATGAGCAGTTCTTC	CASSIRRGAGNEQFF
TRBV27	.	.	TRBJ1-2	TGTGCCAGCAGGGGCCCCAGATTTAACTATGGCTACACCTTC	CASRGPRFNYGYTF
TRBV4-1	.	.	TRBJ1-6	TGCGCCAGCAGCCAGGGCGCCAGTCGGAATTCACCCCTCCACTTT	CASSQGASRNSPLHF
TRBV5-4	TRBD1	.	TRBJ2-5	TGTGCCAGCAGCGTAACGGGACAGGGGTGGGCAGAGACCCAGTACTTC	CASSVTGQGWAETQYF
TRBV5-6	TRBD1	.	TRBJ2-2	TGTGCCAGCAGCTTGCCTAAGGACAGGGACACCGGGGAGCTGTTTTTT	CASSLPKDRDTGELFF
TRBV19	TRBD1	.	TRBJ1-2	TGTGCCAGTAGTATAGTGTTACGGCAGGGGGCCTATGGCTACACCTTC	CASSIVLRQGAYGYTF
TRBV5-1	TRBD1	.	TRBJ1-5	TGCGCCAGCAGCTTGGCTCAGGGGGACTTCCAGCATTTT	CASSLAQGDFQHF
TRBV9	.	.	TRBJ2-5	TGTGCCAGCAGCGTAGGGGAGATGGAGACCCAGTACTTC	CASSVGEMETQYF
TRBV11-2	.	.	TRBJ2-1	TGTGCCAGCAGCGCCCGGGACACAAGCTCCTACAATGAGCAGTTCTTC	CASSARDTSSYNEQFF
TRBV5-1	.	once	TRBJ1-1	TGCGCCAGCAGCTTGACGATGAGCACTGAAGCTTTCTTT	CASSLTMSTEAFF
TRBV28	TRBD2	.	TRBJ2-3	TGTGCCAGCAGTTTTATTTTCACTAGCGGTCAATACACAGATACGCAGTATTTT	CASSFIFTSGQYTDTQYF
TRBV2	TRBD1	few	TRBJ2-5	TGTGCCAGCAGCGGACAGGGGCCCCAGTACTTC	CASSGQGPQYF
TRBV6-5	TRBD1	.	TRBJ1-2	TGTGCCAGCAGTCGACAGGGGGTAGATGGCTACACCTTC	CASSRQGVDGYTF
TRBV2	.	.	TRBJ1-4	TGTGCCAGCAGTGACCGTAATGAAAAACTGTTTTTT	CASSDRNEKLFF
TRBV2	.	once	TRBJ2-3	TGTGCCAGCAGTGTACAAACTAGGAATACGCAGTATTTT	CASSVQTRNTQYF
TRBV2	.	.	TRBJ1-5	TGTGCCAGCAGTCAAATTCCACAGAGCAATCAGCCCCAGCATTTT	CASSQIPQSNQPQHF
TRBV18	TRBD1	once	TRBJ1-3	TGTGCCAGCTCCCTGATACGCTCGGACAGGGTTGGAAACACCATATATTTT	CASSLIRSDRVGNTIYF